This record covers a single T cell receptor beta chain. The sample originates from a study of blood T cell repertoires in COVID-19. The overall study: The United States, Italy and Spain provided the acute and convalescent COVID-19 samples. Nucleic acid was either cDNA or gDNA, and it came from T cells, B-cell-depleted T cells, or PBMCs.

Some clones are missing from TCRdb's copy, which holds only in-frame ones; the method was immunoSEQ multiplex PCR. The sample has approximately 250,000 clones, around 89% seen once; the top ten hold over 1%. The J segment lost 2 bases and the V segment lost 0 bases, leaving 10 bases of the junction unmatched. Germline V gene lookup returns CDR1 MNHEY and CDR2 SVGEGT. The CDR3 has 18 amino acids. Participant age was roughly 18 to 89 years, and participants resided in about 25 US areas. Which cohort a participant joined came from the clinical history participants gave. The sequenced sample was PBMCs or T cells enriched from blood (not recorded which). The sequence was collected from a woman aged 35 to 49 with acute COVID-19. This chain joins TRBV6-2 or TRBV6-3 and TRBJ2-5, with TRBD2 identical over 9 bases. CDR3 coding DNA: TGTGCCAGCAGTTACTCGCGTGGACTAGCGTGGTTACAAGAGACCCAGTACTTC. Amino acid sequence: CASSYSRGLAWLQETQYF.